These T cell receptor beta chains were read from a single sample in a study of Ad26.COV2.S vaccination and SARS-CoV-2 variants. Profiled with immunoSEQ multiplex PCR; TCRdb holds only in-frame clones, not every one. The table shows about 370,000 clones, with approximately 86% occurring only once. Sequencing was performed on peripheral blood, taken in a trial of Ad26.COV2.S vaccine versus placebo. The receptors were sampled from a person between 18 and 60 years old who received the Ad26.COV2.S COVID-19 vaccine or a placebo. The CDR3 runs from the conserved cysteine through the conserved F or W. The D gene is left open where the match is weak. Size is omitted from some rows. Given values are once, few, many or a class for expanded clones.

size	D	length	J	V	DNA	CDR3
NA	NA	16	TRBJ1-1	TRBV6-5	TGTGCCAGCAGTTACACCACCCTCAGGGGAGGGACTGAAGCTTTCTTT	CASSYTTLRGGTEAFF
NA	TRBD1	15	TRBJ2-7	TRBV7-9	TGTGCCAGCAGCTTTCTGGGACAGGGGCACGACGAGCAGTACTTC	CASSFLGQGHDEQYF
NA	NA	11	TRBJ1-1	TRBV29-1	TGCAGCGCCCCAAAGGGCACTGAAGCTTTCTTT	CSAPKGTEAFF
NA	NA	16	TRBJ2-7	TRBV27	TGTGCCAGCAGTTTTGGGGTTGGCAGCCCCTCCTACGAGCAGTACTTC	CASSFGVGSPSYEQYF
NA	TRBD1	17	TRBJ2-6	TRBV4-3	TGCGCCAGCAGCCAAGAGACAGGGAGCTCTGGGGCCAACGTCCTGACTTTC	CASSQETGSSGANVLTF
NA	TRBD1	12	TRBJ2-3	TRBV30	TGTGCCTGGCACAGGGGGCGGAATACGCAGTATTTT	CAWHRGRNTQYF
once	TRBD1	16	TRBJ2-2	TRBV29-1	TGCAGCGTCACCGGGACAGGGGCGACGAACACCGGGGAGCTGTTTTTT	CSVTGTGATNTGELFF
NA	NA	15	TRBJ1-2	TRBV5-6	TGTGCCAGCAGCGACGGACAGCACCTCCTCTGGGGCTACACCTTC	CASSDGQHLLWGYTF
NA	NA	14	TRBJ2-1	TRBV5-1	TGCGCCAGCAGCTTGTCTAGCGAGGCCAATGAGCAGTTCTTC	CASSLSSEANEQFF
NA	TRBD1	13	TRBJ2-7	TRBV23-1	TGCGCCAGCAGTATAAGGGACAGCTACGAGCAGTACTTC	CASSIRDSYEQYF